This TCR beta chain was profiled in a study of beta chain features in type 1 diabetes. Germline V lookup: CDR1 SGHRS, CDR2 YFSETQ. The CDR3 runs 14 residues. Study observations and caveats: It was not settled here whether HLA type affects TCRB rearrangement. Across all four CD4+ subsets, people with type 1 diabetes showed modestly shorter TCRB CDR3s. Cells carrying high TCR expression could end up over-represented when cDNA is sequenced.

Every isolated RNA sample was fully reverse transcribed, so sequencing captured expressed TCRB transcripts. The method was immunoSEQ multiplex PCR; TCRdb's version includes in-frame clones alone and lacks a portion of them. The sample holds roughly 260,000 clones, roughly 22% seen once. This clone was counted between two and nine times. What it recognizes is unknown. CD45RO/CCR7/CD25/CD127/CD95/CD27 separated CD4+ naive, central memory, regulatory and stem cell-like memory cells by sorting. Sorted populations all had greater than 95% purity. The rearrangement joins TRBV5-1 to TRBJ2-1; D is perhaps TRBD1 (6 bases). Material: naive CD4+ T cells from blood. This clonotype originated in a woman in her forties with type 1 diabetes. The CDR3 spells CGSTGGSPYNEQFF. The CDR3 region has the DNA TGCGGCTCGACAGGTGGGTCGCCCTACAATGAGCAGTTCTTC.